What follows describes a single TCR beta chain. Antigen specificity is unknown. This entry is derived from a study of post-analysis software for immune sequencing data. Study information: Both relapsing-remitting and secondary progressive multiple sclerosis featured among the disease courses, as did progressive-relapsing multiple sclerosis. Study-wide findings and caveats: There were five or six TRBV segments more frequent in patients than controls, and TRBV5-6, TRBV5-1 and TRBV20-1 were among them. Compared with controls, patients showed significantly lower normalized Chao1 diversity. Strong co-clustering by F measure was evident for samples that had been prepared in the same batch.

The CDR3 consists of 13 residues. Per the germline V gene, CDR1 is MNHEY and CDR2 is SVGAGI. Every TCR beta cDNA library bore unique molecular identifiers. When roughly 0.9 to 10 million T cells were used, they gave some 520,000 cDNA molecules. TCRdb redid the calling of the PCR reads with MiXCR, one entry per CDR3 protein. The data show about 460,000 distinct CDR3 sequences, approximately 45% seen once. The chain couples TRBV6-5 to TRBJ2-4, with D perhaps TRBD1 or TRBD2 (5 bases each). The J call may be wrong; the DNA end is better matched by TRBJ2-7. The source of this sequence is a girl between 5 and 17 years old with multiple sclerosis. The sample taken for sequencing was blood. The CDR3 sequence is CASSYGDLSEQYF. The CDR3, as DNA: TGTGCCAGCAGTTACGGGGACCTCTCCGAGCAGTACTTC.